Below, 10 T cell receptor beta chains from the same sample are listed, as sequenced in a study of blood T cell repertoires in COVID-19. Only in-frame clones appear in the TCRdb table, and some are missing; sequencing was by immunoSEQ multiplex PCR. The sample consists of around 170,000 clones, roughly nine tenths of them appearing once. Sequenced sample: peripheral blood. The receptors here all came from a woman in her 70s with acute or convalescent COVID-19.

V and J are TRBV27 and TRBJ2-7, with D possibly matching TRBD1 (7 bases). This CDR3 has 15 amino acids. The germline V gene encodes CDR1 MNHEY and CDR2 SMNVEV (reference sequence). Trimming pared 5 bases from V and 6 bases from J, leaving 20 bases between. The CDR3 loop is CASSLRSPQGGEQYF. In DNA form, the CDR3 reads TGTGCCAGCAGTCTCCGCAGCCCCCAGGGGGGCGAGCAGTACTTC.

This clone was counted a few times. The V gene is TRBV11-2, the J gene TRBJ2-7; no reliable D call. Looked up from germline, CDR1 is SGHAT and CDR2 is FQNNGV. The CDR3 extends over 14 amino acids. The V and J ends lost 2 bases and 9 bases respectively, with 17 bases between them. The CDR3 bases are TGTGCCAGCAGCTTATTCATGTCAGAAGTGTGGCAGTACTTC. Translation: CASSLFMSEVWQYF.

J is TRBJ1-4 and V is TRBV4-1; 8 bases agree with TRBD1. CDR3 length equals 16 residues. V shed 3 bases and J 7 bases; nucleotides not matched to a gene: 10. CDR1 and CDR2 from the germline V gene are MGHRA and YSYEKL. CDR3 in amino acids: CASSQSSGGLSEKLFF. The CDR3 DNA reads TGCGCCAGCAGCCAGTCCTCAGGGGGCCTAAGTGAAAAACTGTTTTTT.

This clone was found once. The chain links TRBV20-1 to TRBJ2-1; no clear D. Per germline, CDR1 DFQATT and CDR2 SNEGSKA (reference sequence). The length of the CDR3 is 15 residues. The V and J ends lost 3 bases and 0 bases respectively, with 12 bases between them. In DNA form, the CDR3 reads TGCAGTGCTAGTCAATCGAGTTTCTCCTACAATGAGCAGTTCTTC. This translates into CSASQSSFSYNEQFF.

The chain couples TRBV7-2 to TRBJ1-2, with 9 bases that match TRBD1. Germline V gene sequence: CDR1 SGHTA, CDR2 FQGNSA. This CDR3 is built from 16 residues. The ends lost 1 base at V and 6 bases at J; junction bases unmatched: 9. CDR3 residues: CASSLGVWTGEDGYTF. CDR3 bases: TGTGCCAGCAGCTTAGGGGTTTGGACAGGGGAGGATGGCTACACCTTC.

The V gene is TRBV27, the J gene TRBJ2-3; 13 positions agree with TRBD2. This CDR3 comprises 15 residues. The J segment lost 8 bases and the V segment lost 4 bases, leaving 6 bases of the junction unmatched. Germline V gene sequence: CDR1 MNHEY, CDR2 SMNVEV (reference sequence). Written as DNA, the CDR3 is TGTGCCAGCAGTTCGCCGGGACTAGCGGGACCTACGCAGTATTTT. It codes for CASSSPGLAGPTQYF.

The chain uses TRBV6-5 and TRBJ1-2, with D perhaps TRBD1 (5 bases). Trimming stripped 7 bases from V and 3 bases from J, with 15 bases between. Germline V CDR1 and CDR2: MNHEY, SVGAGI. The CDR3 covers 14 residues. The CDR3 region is CASTSSGAYYGYTF. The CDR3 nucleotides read TGTGCCAGCACCTCAAGCGGGGCCTACTATGGCTACACCTTC.

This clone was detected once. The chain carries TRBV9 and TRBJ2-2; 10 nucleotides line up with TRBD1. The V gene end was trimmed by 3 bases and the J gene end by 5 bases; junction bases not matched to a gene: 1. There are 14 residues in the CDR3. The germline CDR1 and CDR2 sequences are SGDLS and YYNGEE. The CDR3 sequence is CASSGQGATGELFF. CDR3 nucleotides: TGTGCCAGCAGCGGACAGGGGGCGACCGGGGAGCTGTTTTTT.

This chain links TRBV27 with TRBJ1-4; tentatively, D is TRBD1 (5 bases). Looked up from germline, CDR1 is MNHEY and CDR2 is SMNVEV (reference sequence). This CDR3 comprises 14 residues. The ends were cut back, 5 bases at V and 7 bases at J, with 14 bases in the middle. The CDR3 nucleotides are TGTGCCAGCAGTGTTACAGGATTTGTTGAAAAACTGTTTTTT. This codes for CASSVTGFVEKLFF. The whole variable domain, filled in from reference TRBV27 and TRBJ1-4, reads EAQVTQNPRYLITVTGKKLTVTCSQNMNHEYMSWYRQDPGLGLRQIYYSMNVEVTDKGDVPEGYKVSRKEKRNFPLILESPSPNQTSLYFCASSVTGFVEKLFFGSGTQLSVL.

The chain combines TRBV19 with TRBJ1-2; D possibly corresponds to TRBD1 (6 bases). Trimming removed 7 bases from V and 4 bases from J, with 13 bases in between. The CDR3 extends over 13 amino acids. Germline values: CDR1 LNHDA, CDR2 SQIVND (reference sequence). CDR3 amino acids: CASTLGRGYGYTF. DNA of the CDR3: TGTGCCAGTACGCTCGGCAGGGGCTATGGCTACACCTTC. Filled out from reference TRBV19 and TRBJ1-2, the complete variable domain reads DGGITQSPKYLFRKEGQNVTLSCEQNLNHDAMYWYRQDPGQGLRLIYYSQIVNDFQKGDIAEGYSVSREKKESFPLTVTSAQKNPTAFYLCASTLGRGYGYTFGSGTRLTVV.